This TCR beta chain emerged from a study of blood T cell repertoires in COVID-19. Across the whole study: Samples representing acute and convalescent COVID-19 were sourced from the United States, Italy and Spain. PBMCs, B-cell-depleted T cells, or T cells provided the cDNA or gDNA that made up the material.

From germline, CDR1 is SGHNT and CDR2 YYREEE (reference sequence). The length of the CDR3 is 18 residues. Deletions cut 0 bases from V and 0 bases from J, with 18 bases between. As originally analysed: How many nucleated cells were present was estimated from reference gene primer amplification. The data were produced by immunoSEQ multiplex PCR, yet TCRdb's version contains in-frame clones alone and is incomplete. D and trimming come from the DNA, and the V and J calls and clone size come from that table. The sample has approximately 100,000 clones; around 89% are singletons. The clonotype comes from a human donor with acute or convalescent COVID-19. The donor label of this sample is uncertain. The sample consisted of peripheral blood. The chain joins TRBV5-4 to TRBJ1-1; D is possibly TRBD1 (5 bases). The CDR3 DNA follows: TGTGCCAGCAGCTTGGCCCCTACAGGTTTCTTCATGAACACTGAAGCTTTCTTT. Encoded protein: CASSLAPTGFFMNTEAFF.